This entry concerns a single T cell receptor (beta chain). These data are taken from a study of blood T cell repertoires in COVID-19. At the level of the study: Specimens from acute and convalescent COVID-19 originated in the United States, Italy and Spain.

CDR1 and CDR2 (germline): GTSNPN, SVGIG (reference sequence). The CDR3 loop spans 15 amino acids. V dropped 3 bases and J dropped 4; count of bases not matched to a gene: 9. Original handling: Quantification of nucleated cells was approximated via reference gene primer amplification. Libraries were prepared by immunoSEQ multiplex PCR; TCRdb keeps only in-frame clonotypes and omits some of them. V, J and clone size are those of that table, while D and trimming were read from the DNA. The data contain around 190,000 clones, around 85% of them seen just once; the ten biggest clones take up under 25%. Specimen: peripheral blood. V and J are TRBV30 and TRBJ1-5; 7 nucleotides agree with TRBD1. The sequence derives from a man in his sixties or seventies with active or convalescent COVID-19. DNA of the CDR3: TGTGCCTGGAGCCAACCCGGGACAGCAAATCAGCCCCAGCATTTT. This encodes CAWSQPGTANQPQHF. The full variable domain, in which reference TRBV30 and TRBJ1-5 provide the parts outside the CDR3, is SQTIHQWPATLVQPVGSPLSLECTVEGTSNPNLYWYRQAAGRGLQLLFYSVGIGQISSEVPQNLSASRPQDRQFILSSKKLLLSDSGFYLCAWSQPGTANQPQHFGDGTRLSIL.